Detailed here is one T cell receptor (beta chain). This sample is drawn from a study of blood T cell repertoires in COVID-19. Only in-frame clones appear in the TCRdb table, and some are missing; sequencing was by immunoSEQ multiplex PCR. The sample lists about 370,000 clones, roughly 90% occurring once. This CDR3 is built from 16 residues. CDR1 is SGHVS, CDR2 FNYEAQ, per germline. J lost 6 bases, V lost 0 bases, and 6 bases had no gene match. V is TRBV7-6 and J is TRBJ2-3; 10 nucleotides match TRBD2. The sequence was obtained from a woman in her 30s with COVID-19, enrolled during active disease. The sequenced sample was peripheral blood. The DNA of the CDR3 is TGTGCCAGCAGCTTAGCCCTAGCGGGAGACAGCGATACGCAGTATTTT. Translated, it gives CASSLALAGDSDTQYF.